This T cell receptor beta chain was recovered during a study of cytomegalovirus exposure and HLA in healthy donors (dated 2017 in TCRdb). Concerning the study at large: An earlier analysis of about 530 of the donors reported around 280 Gb of sequence data and around 120 million unique TCR beta sequences obtained from around 170 million T cells. The later analysis used no new phenotypic data to find candidate immune exposures, relying instead on TCR beta sequences and their occurrence across donors. High-throughput TCR immunosequencing, statistical association of individual TCRs with disease status, and machine learning were combined to predict cytomegalovirus infection status. The study aimed to test whether cataloging public T cell receptors could reveal signatures of past pathogen exposure. Among around 400 genotyped donors of the cohort, an average of about 220,000 unique TCR beta nucleotide sequences was sequenced per donor, of which about 20% were non-productive. An earlier analysis of some 500 of the donors applied high-throughput TCR beta sequencing to assess whether each TCR beta V gene segment acted as functional or pseudogenic. An early release that covered around 590 HLA-typed donors contained approximately 300 gigabases of sequencing data and tens of millions of unique TCR sequences. Donor age, sex, ethnicity and CMV serostatus were compiled alongside the repertoire data. Every repertoire in the discovery cohort had been generated on one and the same sequencing platform. Five DR-DQ haplotypes were handled as single units for association and clustering, since linkage in the cohort was strong. The number of typed donors differed by locus: about 620-640 for A, B, C, DRB1 and DQB1; approximately 520 for DQA1; 600 to 610 for DPA1; and 400 to 480 for DPB1. A later genetic analysis took genome-wide SNP genotypes for about three fifths of the roughly 700 donors and used that subset as a discovery cohort. To study patterns of TCR occurrence, a later analysis re-analyzed previously published TCR beta repertoires from 666 donors and added high-resolution HLA genotyping. A separate validation cohort of roughly 130 different subjects was used in addition to the 666-subject first cohort. HLA typing covered class I and class II loci at four-digit resolution. The genetic ancestry cluster associated with self-reported Caucasian donors included about four fifths of the 350 to 500 genotyped donors. The study used immunosequencing to profile the T cell repertoires of approximately 690 subjects and linked those repertoires to cytomegalovirus serostatus.

CDR1 and CDR2 (SGHTA, FQGTGA) derive from the germline V gene. V gives up 7 bases and J gives up 5 bases, and the segment between their germline ends measures 20 bases. CDR3 length: 16 amino acids, cysteine to phenylalanine. CDR3 DNA only is kept here, 48 bases in frame from base 1. On this clone: Its antigen is still unknown. Within one base of it there is no much larger clone, and no base qualities were kept.

The paper as a whole reports these results and caveats: Compared with the approximately 720-donor mean, donors in an Asian-associated ancestry cluster had fewer N-insertions in productive TCRs, according to a later genetic analysis. Most TCR sequences were observed very rarely across donors, whereas some public TCRs were present in many individuals. The classifier was reported to diagnose cytomegalovirus status with high specificity and sensitivity in both the original cohort and the validation cohort. Correlated functional status among segregating V segments might reflect linkage disequilibrium, but an unknown experimental factor could not be ruled out. In a later genetic analysis, a missense DCLRE1C variant was associated with V-gene and J-gene trimming of TCR beta chains, and the association was replicated in an independent cohort. When HLA alleles, especially DR and DQ, strongly co-occurred, attributing TCR associations to individual alleles was difficult. Some IMGT-functional V segments, including TRBV6-2 and TRBV6-3, could not be distinguished by the 87-base-pair reads and were therefore excluded. According to a later analysis, most CMV-associated TCR beta chains appeared to be HLA-restricted, and the HLA associations seemed to be driven largely by CMV exposure. In a later analysis, TCR association rates were found to vary across HLA loci, with the most associated TCRs seen for DRB1 alleles and the fewest for HLA-C alleles. For the cohort, immune exposure information was limited to CMV serostatus. Roughly uniform sequencing depth across donors was assumed in presence/absence analyses, although this assumption may not hold. In an earlier analysis of some 640 of the donors, most TCR beta V segments were observed in productive rearrangements about 90% or about 30% of the time, broadly matching IMGT annotations. In a later analysis, about 17,000 TCR beta sequences were associated with specific HLA alleles at a false discovery rate of 0.05. A further reported finding was that TCR beta sequences accurately predicted the HLA-A and HLA-B alleles for most subjects in the first cohort. The sequencing pipeline was judged likely to have produced a cluster of highly shared sequence variants as a technical artifact. This cohort had only TCR beta chains sequenced, and the lack of alpha or paired-chain data limited which features could be detected. Because counts were too low, seventeen rarely observed V segments, including chromosome 9 orphons, were excluded from the earlier analysis of around 640 of the donors. According to the authors, the approach could potentially be generalized to other disease states and immunological phenotypes. The study listed approximately 150 TCR beta chains as associated with cytomegalovirus. Several of the top co-occurrence clusters appeared to be linked to parvovirus B19, influenza, CMV and Epstein-Barr virus, according to a later analysis. In a later analysis, HLA-associated TCR beta chains showed more clonal expansion and lower generation probabilities than non-associated chains that were equally common. Because HLA typing was unavailable for some donors at each locus, only the typed subset was used in association tests. In vitro tests confirmed that three of the cytomegalovirus-associated TCR beta chains recognize cytomegalovirus antigens.

The method behind the library was the immunoSEQ multiplex PCR assay. The multiplex PCR relied on a mix of 60 forward primers for TCR Vbeta segments and 13 reverse primers for TCR Jbeta segments. Amplification of the CDR3 region of rearranged TCR beta genes was performed with a multiplex PCR assay on genomic DNA. The amplified TCR beta libraries were sequenced on the Illumina HiSeq System as 87-base-pair reads. The authors processed their data as follows. A later analysis counted some 80 million unique TCR beta chains across the roughly 700 repertoires, and around 9.9 million of these chains were shared by at least two donors. Raw reads were error-corrected and collapsed into unique sequences by a nearest-neighbor algorithm in which closely related sequences were merged to remove PCR and sequencing errors. To assign V, D and J gene segments, CDR3 sequences were aligned to IMGT reference sequences. For a sequence to be retained, a match of at least six nucleotides to both a V gene segment and a J gene segment was required. Rearrangements were called productive when the CDR3 lacked stop codons and stayed in frame with V and J; all others were non-productive. CDR3 was defined by IMGT convention, running from the second conserved V-encoded cysteine to the conserved J-encoded phenylalanine. The earlier analysis of about 610 of the donors excluded sequences that lacked an unambiguous match to a single V gene segment. An earlier analysis of 587 of the donors classified V segments as functional when productive rearrangements were above 56.7% and as segregating when the standard deviation between donors was above 5%. A statistical classification framework was developed to diagnose cytomegalovirus status using the catalog of TCR beta chain sequences. In a later analysis, V and J genes were assigned by comparing TCR nucleotide sequences against IMGT/GENE-DB human TR gene sequences. In a later analysis, CDR3 sequences and most-parsimonious VDJ recombination scenarios were assigned using the TCRdist pipeline. In a later analysis, each TCR beta chain was defined by its CDR3 amino acid sequence together with its V-gene family, and reads without a unique V-gene family were excluded. As a way to deal with suspected cross-contamination and a sequencing artifact, a later analysis dropped over 550 nucleotide sequences that were highly shared and had low generation probability. In a later analysis, a clonal expansion index for each public chain was calculated from normalized within-repertoire ranks of inferred template counts. In a later analysis, generation probabilities were computed with a VDJ recombination model fitted to out-of-frame rearrangements, and the resulting probabilities were checked against IGoR. In a later analysis, hypergeometric tests were used to score TCR-TCR, TCR-HLA and TCR-CMV co-occurrence, with a repertoire-size bias correction applied to TCR pairs. False discovery rates were estimated in a later analysis by permuting HLA or CMV assignments 20 times. In a later analysis, co-occurring TCRs were grouped using DBSCAN, and TCRdist sequence similarity was added for clustering within HLA-allele-positive subsets. Repertoires with fewer than 30,000 or more than 120,000 public chains, plus five repertoires with anomalous nucleotide sharing, were excluded from co-occurrence clustering. TCRdb took this table from immuneACCESS and kept in-frame rearrangements with V and J called. Such tables lack part of the clones; where checked against another copy, unresolved V genes explain under half of the gap, and the rest is unexplained. V and J calls and clone size are given by that table; D and trimming were obtained from the DNA. In all, the sample holds roughly 100,000 clones, and 79% of those were seen once. Approximately 3.8% of the sample is in the top ten clones.

The cohort consisted of 650 to 850 healthy bone marrow donors. At the time of sampling, all cohort members were nominally healthy, though unrecorded immune exposures were likely present. The donor was CMV seropositive and belonged to the group of more than 250 seropositive cohort members. Every donor gave a peripheral blood sample, and the peripheral blood mononuclear cells from that sample were used for TCR beta sequencing. The Qiagen DNeasy Blood Extraction Kit was used to extract genomic DNA from the blood cell samples. The clonotype comes from a man in his forties or fifties in good health and CMV-seropositive. The chain joins TRBV7-3 to TRBJ2-2; a weak D assignment points to TRBD2 (5 bases agree). The sample comprised PBMCs. CDR3 protein: CASKEGSSSGTGELFF. The sequenced DNA is TGTGCCAGCAAAGAGGGCAGCTCGAGTGGTACCGGGGAGCTGTTTTTT.